Presented here are 29 T cell receptor beta chains from one specimen sequenced in a study of response to subunit inactivated influenza vaccine. TCRdb reanalysed the RT-PCR reads using MiXCR and keeps one entry per CDR3 protein. In the table there are hundreds of thousands of distinct CDR3 sequences, approximately 14% of which are singletons. The sequencing here drew on PBMCs from blood, taken 11 to 12 days after vaccination. These receptors were obtained from a man aged 45-60 years who received an inactivated influenza vaccine.

This clonotype was counted between two and nine times. The CDR3 reads CASSLVLAGRTDTQYF. CDR3 DNA sequence: TGTGCCAGCAGCTTGGTACTAGCGGGACGCACAGATACGCAGTATTTT. The gene calls are TRBV5-6 and TRBJ2-3; 10 nucleotides align to TRBD2. V lost 0 bases and J lost 1; bases outside the gene matches: 2. The germline gives CDR1 SGHDT, CDR2 YYEEEE. This CDR3 is 16 amino acids long.

This chain links TRBV10-3 with TRBJ2-2, with TRBD1 as a possible D gene (6 bases). Per the germline V gene, CDR1 is ENHRY and CDR2 is SYGVKD. The CDR3 has 13 residues. Deletions cut 10 bases from V and 6 bases from J, with 15 bases between. DNA for the CDR3: TGTGCCACCAGGGGAGTCAGGTCCGGGGAGCTGTTTTTT. It yields the protein CATRGVRSGELFF.

This clonotype has more than one count but fewer than ten. The J gene is TRBJ1-3, the V gene TRBV15; D is uncertain. Trimming removed 3 bases at V and 4 bases at J, with 16 bases between. The CDR3 contains 16 residues. Germline V CDR1 and CDR2: LNHNV, YYDKDF (reference sequence). Written as DNA, the CDR3 is TGTGCCACCAGCAGGGCGAGGCAGGACGCAGGAAACACCATATATTTT. Translated, it gives CATSRARQDAGNTIYF. The whole variable domain, remainder taken from reference TRBV15 and TRBJ1-3, is DAMVIQNPRYQVTQFGKPVTLSCSQTLNHNVMYWYQQKSSQAPKLLFHYYDKDFNNEADTPDNFQSRRPNTSFCFLDIRSPGLGDTAMYLCATSRARQDAGNTIYFGEGSWLTVV.

This clonotype was counted between two and nine times. V and J are TRBV5-1 and TRBJ2-7, with D possibly being TRBD1 (5 bases). Germline V gives CDR1 SGHRS, CDR2 YFSETQ. CDR3 size: 14 residues. The V end lost 1 base, the J end lost 6 bases, and 14 bases lay between the germline ends. The CDR3 is CASSLIEGVTEQYF. The CDR3 DNA is TGCGCCAGCAGCTTGATTGAAGGGGTGACCGAGCAGTACTTC.

This clonotype was seen once. The gene calls are TRBV24-1 and TRBJ2-7, with D tentatively TRBD1 (6 bases). CDR1 is KGHDR and CDR2 is SFDVKD in the germline V gene. Trimming pared 9 bases from V and 3 bases from J, leaving 14 bases between. The CDR3 sequence is 13 residues long. The CDR3, as DNA: TGTGCCACCGCTAACCAACAGGGCTACGAGCAGTACTTC. This sequence encodes CATANQQGYEQYF.

The V and J genes are TRBV28 and TRBJ1-6; TRBD1 agrees at 9 bases. The length of the CDR3 is 16 residues. The germline V gene encodes CDR1 MDHEN and CDR2 SYDVKM. With 6 bases clipped from V and 0 bases from J, the junction kept 3 bases outside the gene matches. The CDR3 reads CASRGQGNSYNSPLHF. As DNA, the CDR3 is TGTGCCAGCAGAGGACAGGGGAACTCCTATAATTCACCCCTCCACTTT.

This clonotype was counted a few times. The chain combines TRBV5-1 with TRBJ2-1; possibly TRBD2 for D (6 bases). From germline, CDR1 is SGHRS and CDR2 YFSETQ. V dropped 0 bases and J dropped 14 bases, with 9 bases sitting between them. The CDR3 length is 11 residues. The CDR3 is CASSLGGRKFF. Here the CDR3 DNA reads TGCGCCAGCAGCTTGGGGGGGAGGAAGTTCTTC.

The DNA for the CDR3 is TGTGCCAGCAGCCTTCATAGGACTAACAATGAGCAGTTCTTC. Its protein product is CASSLHRTNNEQFF. The chain links TRBV7-3 to TRBJ2-1, with TRBD2 as a possible D gene (6 bases). V was cut by 5 bases and J by 5 bases, with 13 bases left in between. Per the germline V gene, CDR1 is SGHTA and CDR2 is FQGTGA. CDR3 length: 14 residues.

The gene calls are TRBV20-1 and TRBJ1-5, with a weak D call TRBD1 (5 bases). The germline gives CDR1 DFQATT, CDR2 SNEGSKA (reference sequence). The CDR3 has 15 amino acids. V lost 0 bases and J lost 3, with 12 bases in between. The CDR3 nucleotides are TGCAGTGCTAGAGATGAGGGGAGATTCAATCAGCCCCAGCATTTT. Protein product: CSARDEGRFNQPQHF.

The gene calls are TRBV4-2 and TRBJ2-7; the D call may be TRBD1 or TRBD2 (5 bases each). CDR3 length: 16 amino acids. The V gene's germline CDR1 is LGHNA and CDR2 YNFKEQ. Trimming took off 4 bases at V and 0 bases at J, with 16 bases between the two ends. This chain's CDR3 is CASSLERGRSSYEQYF. In DNA, the CDR3 is TGTGCCAGCAGCCTCGAACGGGGCAGGAGCTCCTACGAGCAGTACTTC.

The chain employs TRBV20-1 and TRBJ1-5; possible D gene TRBD1, 5 bases. CDR3 size: 12 residues. The germline V gene has CDR1 DFQATT and CDR2 SNEGSKA (reference sequence). The V end lost 6 bases, the J end lost 5 bases, and 11 bases lay between the germline ends. DNA of the CDR3: TGCAGTGCCCCGGGACCTCATCAGCCCCAGCATTTT. Its protein product is CSAPGPHQPQHF.

The genes are TRBV6-1 and TRBJ1-1; D may be TRBD1 (6 bases). The ends were cut back, 8 bases at V and 3 bases at J, with 19 bases in the middle. Germline V gene sequence: CDR1 MNHNS, CDR2 SASEGT. CDR3 length: 15 residues. The CDR3 loop reads CASSFSGAGHTEAFF. The DNA for the CDR3 is TGTGCCAGCTCCTTCTCGGGGGCCGGGCACACTGAAGCTTTCTTT.

The gene calls are TRBV6-1 and TRBJ2-2; the D call may be TRBD1 or TRBD2 (5 bases each). Trimming removed 8 bases from V and 4 bases from J, with 14 bases in between. CDR3 size: 14 residues. Germline CDR1 MNHNS, CDR2 SASEGT. The CDR3 here is CASLWDAGTGELFF. The CDR3 nucleotides are TGTGCCAGCCTCTGGGACGCGGGCACCGGGGAGCTGTTTTTT.

The chain combines TRBV19 with TRBJ1-5; maybe TRBD1 (5 bases). Germline assignment: CDR1 LNHDA and CDR2 SQIVND (reference sequence). This CDR3 comprises 15 residues. Between the trimmed V and J ends, which lost 3 bases and 0 bases, there was a span of 9 bases. This chain's CDR3 is CASSMGGTSNQPQHF. The CDR3 coding sequence is TGTGCCAGTAGTATGGGGGGGACTAGCAATCAGCCCCAGCATTTT.

The rearrangement links TRBV4-1 to TRBJ2-7; D gene unclear. The CDR3 has 16 amino acids. V was trimmed by 0 bases and J by 6 bases, leaving 18 bases between them. Germline CDR1 is MGHRA and CDR2 is YSYEKL. CDR3 DNA: TGCGCCAGCAGCCAAGATTTTACCGCATGGTGGGGCGAGCAGTACTTC. The encoded protein is CASSQDFTAWWGEQYF.

J is TRBJ1-5 and V is TRBV20-1; D unclear. V lost 1 base to trimming and J lost 4 bases, with 5 bases between them. The CDR3 length is 12 residues. From germline, CDR1 is DFQATT and CDR2 SNEGSKA (reference sequence). CDR3 loop: CSARAINQPQHF. The CDR3 bases are TGCAGTGCTAGAGCGATTAATCAGCCCCAGCATTTT.

The CDR3 loop reads CASSTLGASGVDEQFF. For the CDR3, the DNA is TGTGCCAGCAGCACCCTAGGGGCTAGCGGGGTCGATGAGCAGTTCTTC. The J gene is TRBJ2-1, the V gene TRBV7-8; 9 bases map to TRBD2. CDR3 length: 16 amino acids. V lost 5 bases, J lost 8 bases, and 13 bases stayed unmatched. CDR1 and CDR2 (germline): SGHVS, FQNEAQ. The full variable domain, with the rest looked up from reference TRBV7-8 and TRBJ2-1, is GAGVSQSPRYKVAKRGQDVALRCDPISGHVSLFWYQQALGQGPEFLTYFQNEAQLDKSGLPSDRFFAERPEGSVSTLKIQRTQQEDSAVYLCASSTLGASGVDEQFFGPGTRLTVL.

This clonotype has only a few counts. V gene TRBV12-3 or TRBV12-4 combines with J gene TRBJ2-1; D is perhaps TRBD1 (6 bases). V was clipped by 1 base and J by 12 bases, with 10 bases between them. The length of the CDR3 is 12 residues. CDR3 bases: TGTGCCAGCAGTTTAGACAGGGTCGTGCAGTTCTTC. It codes for CASSLDRVVQFF.

The V gene is TRBV5-5, the J gene TRBJ1-6, with D unresolved. Trimming left V 5 bases short and J 5 bases short, with 23 bases between. This CDR3 region has 18 residues. Germline V gives CDR1 SGHKS, CDR2 YYEKEE (reference sequence). The CDR3 protein is CASSLQGSRSQNNSPLHF. CDR3 coding DNA: TGTGCCAGCAGTTTACAAGGGTCCCGATCCCAGAATAATTCACCCCTCCACTTT.

The CDR3: CASSLIRINEQFF. In DNA, the CDR3 is TGTGCCAGCAGCTTAATCCGAATCAATGAGCAGTTCTTC. The gene calls are TRBV7-2 and TRBJ2-1, with D unresolved. The CDR3 is 13 amino acids. Trimming took 2 bases from V and 6 from J, leaving 8 bases between them. Germline CDR1 reads SGHTA; CDR2 reads FQGNSA.

Regarding this clonotype: The missing conserved phenylalanine or tryptophan at the end of this CDR3 makes a read error likely. The chain links TRBV12-3 or TRBV12-4 to TRBJ2-1; D might be TRBD2 (6 bases). Trimming pared 6 bases from V and 9 bases from J, leaving 21 bases between. The CDR3 is 15 residues long. CDR3 in amino acids: CASSAYKRASAEQFL. The CDR3 DNA follows: TGTGCCAGCAGCGCCTACAAGCGGGCTAGCGCTGAGCAGTTCCTC.

In this sample, this clonotype turned up a few times. The V call is TRBV4-2, the J call TRBJ2-1; the match to TRBD2 covers 10 bases. The ends lost 0 bases at V and 3 bases at J; junction bases unmatched: 5. CDR3 length equals 17 residues. CDR1 LGHNA and CDR2 YNFKEQ come from the germline V gene. The CDR3 bases are TGTGCCAGCAGCCAAGATGGGACTAGCGCAAGCTACAATGAGCAGTTCTTC. This sequence encodes CASSQDGTSASYNEQFF.

This clonotype was picked up a small number of times. The CDR3 bases are TGTGCCAGCAGCCGGAAGAGACAGTCCACAGATACGCAGTATTTT. This encodes CASSRKRQSTDTQYF. The J gene is TRBJ2-3, the V gene TRBV5-4; perhaps TRBD1 as D (5 bases). Germline-derived CDR1 and CDR2 are SGHNT and YYREEE (reference sequence). Trimming pared 4 bases from V and 2 bases from J, leaving 14 bases between. The CDR3 covers 15 residues.

This chain joins TRBV12-3 or TRBV12-4 and TRBJ1-6; 7 bases are a match to TRBD1. Trimming cost V 1 base and J 7 bases; bases outside gene matches: 4. CDR3 length: 15 residues. CDR3 nucleotides: TGTGCCAGCAGTTTAGGGGACAGACAGAATTCACCCCTCCACTTT. Its protein is CASSLGDRQNSPLHF.

Of note for this clonotype: One base away lies a much larger clone, so this may be a sequencing read error. The V gene is TRBV7-3, the J gene TRBJ2-1; 10 nucleotides line up with TRBD2. CDR3 length: 16 residues. Trimming cost V 1 base and J 5 bases; bases outside gene matches: 5. Germline CDR1 reads SGHTA; CDR2 reads FQGTGA. CDR3: CASSLMGLAGDNEQFF. The CDR3 DNA follows: TGTGCCAGCAGCTTAATGGGGCTAGCGGGAGACAATGAGCAGTTCTTC.

This clonotype came up many times. V is TRBV29-1 and J is TRBJ2-7; the D is unclear. V lost 3 bases, J lost 7 bases, and 13 bases lay in between. Germline V lookup: CDR1 SQVTM, CDR2 ANQGSEA. This CDR3 region has 12 residues. CDR3 protein: CSVDIQDQEQYF. The CDR3 DNA sequence: TGCAGCGTTGATATTCAGGACCAAGAGCAGTACTTC.

This clonotype was counted between two and nine times. V and J are TRBV11-2 and TRBJ2-2; D might be TRBD1 or TRBD2, each matching 5 bases. V was cut by 5 bases and J by 4 bases, with 23 bases left in between. The germline gives CDR1 SGHAT, CDR2 FQNNGV. The CDR3 runs to 18 residues. For the CDR3, the DNA is TGTGCCAGCAGCATAAACACCGGGACCCGAAGGAGCACCGGGGAGCTGTTTTTT. Translation gives CASSINTGTRRSTGELFF.

V and J are TRBV28 and TRBJ1-4; 10 bases agree with TRBD1. Per the germline V gene, CDR1 is MDHEN and CDR2 is SYDVKM. This CDR3 is built from 14 residues. The V segment lost 6 bases and the J segment 5 bases; nucleotides outside the gene matches: 3. CDR3 loop: CASRTGGTNEKLFF. The CDR3 DNA is TGTGCCAGCAGGACAGGGGGCACCAATGAAAAACTGTTTTTT.

This clonotype was counted ten times or more. The genes are TRBV12-3 or TRBV12-4 and TRBJ1-5; the D is unclear. This CDR3 region has 15 residues. V dropped 4 bases and J dropped 1 base, with 11 bases sitting between them. As DNA, the CDR3 is TGTGCCAGCAGTTCCCCGACAATCAGCAATCAGCCCCAGCATTTT. Protein: CASSSPTISNQPQHF.